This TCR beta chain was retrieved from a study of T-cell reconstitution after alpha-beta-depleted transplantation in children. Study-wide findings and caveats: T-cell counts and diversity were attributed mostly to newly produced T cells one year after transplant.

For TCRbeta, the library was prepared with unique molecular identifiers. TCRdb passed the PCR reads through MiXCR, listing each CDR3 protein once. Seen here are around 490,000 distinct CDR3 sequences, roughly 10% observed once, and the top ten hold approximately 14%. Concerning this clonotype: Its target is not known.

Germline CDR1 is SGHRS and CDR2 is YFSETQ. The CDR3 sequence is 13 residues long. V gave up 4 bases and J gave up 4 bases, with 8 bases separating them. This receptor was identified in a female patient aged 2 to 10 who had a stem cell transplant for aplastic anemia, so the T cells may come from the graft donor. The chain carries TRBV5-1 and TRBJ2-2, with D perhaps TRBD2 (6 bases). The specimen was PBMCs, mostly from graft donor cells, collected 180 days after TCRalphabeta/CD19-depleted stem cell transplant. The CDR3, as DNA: TGCGCCAGCAGCGCTAGCGTCACCGGGGAGCTGTTTTTT. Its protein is CASSASVTGELFF.